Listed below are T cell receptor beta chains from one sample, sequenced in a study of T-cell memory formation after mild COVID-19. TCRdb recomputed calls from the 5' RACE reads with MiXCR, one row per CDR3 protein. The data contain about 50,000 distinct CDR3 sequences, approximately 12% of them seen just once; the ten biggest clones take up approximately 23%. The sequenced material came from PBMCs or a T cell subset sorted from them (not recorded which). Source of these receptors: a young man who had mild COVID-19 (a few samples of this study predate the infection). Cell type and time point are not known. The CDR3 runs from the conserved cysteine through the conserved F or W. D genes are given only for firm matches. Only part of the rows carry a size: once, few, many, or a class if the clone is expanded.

cdr3_aa: CASSLLAGVRTDTQYF
cdr3_nt: TGTGCCAGCAGCTTACTAGCGGGGGTCCGCACAGATACGCAGTATTTT
j_call: TRBJ2-3
clone_size: many
d_call: TRBD2
v_call: TRBV7-2

cdr3_aa: CASSLEGFTEAFF
cdr3_nt: TGTGCCAGCAGCTTAGAGGGGTTCACTGAAGCTTTCTTT
j_call: TRBJ1-1
clone_size: few
d_call: NA
v_call: TRBV11-2

cdr3_aa: CSASRTGISGANVLTF
cdr3_nt: TGCAGTGCCAGCCGAACAGGTATCTCTGGGGCCAACGTCCTGACTTTC
j_call: TRBJ2-6
clone_size: few
d_call: NA
v_call: TRBV20-1

cdr3_aa: CASGPQGVETQYF
cdr3_nt: TGTGCCAGTGGTCCGCAGGGGGTCGAGACCCAGTACTTC
j_call: TRBJ2-5
clone_size: few
d_call: TRBD1
v_call: TRBV19

cdr3_aa: CASSDRWGQASPLHF
cdr3_nt: TGTGCCAGCAGTGACAGGTGGGGCCAGGCGTCACCCCTCCACTTT
j_call: TRBJ1-6
clone_size: few
d_call: NA
v_call: TRBV25-1

cdr3_aa: CASSLAPGAGGQDTQYF
cdr3_nt: TGCGCCAGCAGCTTGGCCCCAGGAGCGGGGGGGCAGGATACGCAGTATTTT
j_call: TRBJ2-3
clone_size: many
d_call: TRBD2
v_call: TRBV5-1

cdr3_aa: CASRGLAGRAMTQYF
cdr3_nt: TGTGCCAGCAGGGGACTAGCGGGGAGGGCAATGACCCAGTACTTC
j_call: TRBJ2-5
clone_size: few
d_call: TRBD2
v_call: TRBV6-6

cdr3_aa: CSVDSDLDSGGAGYTF
cdr3_nt: TGCAGCGTTGATTCCGACCTGGACAGTGGGGGAGCCGGCTACACCTTC
j_call: TRBJ1-2
clone_size: few
d_call: NA
v_call: TRBV29-1

cdr3_aa: CASSVEGAYYGYTF
cdr3_nt: TGTGCCAGCAGCGTAGAAGGGGCCTACTATGGCTACACCTTC
j_call: TRBJ1-2
clone_size: NA
d_call: NA
v_call: TRBV9

cdr3_aa: CASSTGDETQYF
cdr3_nt: TGTGCCAGCAGCACCGGAGACGAGACCCAGTACTTC
j_call: TRBJ2-5
clone_size: few
d_call: NA
v_call: TRBV7-3

cdr3_aa: CASSYVGLVDTQYF
cdr3_nt: TGTGCCAGCAGTTACGTAGGGTTGGTAGATACGCAGTATTTT
j_call: TRBJ2-3
clone_size: many
d_call: NA
v_call: TRBV6-5

cdr3_aa: CSVDRTLTDTQYF
cdr3_nt: TGCAGCGTTGACAGGACCCTGACAGATACGCAGTATTTT
j_call: TRBJ2-3
clone_size: few
d_call: NA
v_call: TRBV29-1

cdr3_aa: CATSRAGEGSDTQYF
cdr3_nt: TGTGCCACCAGCAGAGCGGGGGAGGGGAGTGATACGCAGTATTTT
j_call: TRBJ2-3
clone_size: NA
d_call: TRBD2
v_call: TRBV15

cdr3_aa: CASSLRQGGNTEAFF
cdr3_nt: TGTGCCAGCAGCTTACGACAGGGGGGCAACACTGAAGCTTTCTTT
j_call: TRBJ1-1
clone_size: NA
d_call: TRBD1
v_call: TRBV13

cdr3_aa: CASGSDRGLVNYGYTF
cdr3_nt: TGTGCCAGCGGTTCTGACAGGGGGCTCGTTAACTATGGCTACACCTTC
j_call: TRBJ1-2
clone_size: NA
d_call: TRBD1
v_call: TRBV6-2/TRBV6-3

cdr3_aa: CASSLGRGAHEQFF
cdr3_nt: TGTGCCAGCAGCTTAGGTCGGGGGGCGCATGAGCAGTTCTTC
j_call: TRBJ2-1
clone_size: NA
d_call: NA
v_call: TRBV7-2

cdr3_aa: CASSQDGQIYEQYF
cdr3_nt: TGCGCCAGCAGCCAAGACGGCCAGATCTACGAGCAGTACTTC
j_call: TRBJ2-7
clone_size: many
d_call: NA
v_call: TRBV4-3

cdr3_aa: CASSLEWGELFF
cdr3_nt: TGCGCCAGCAGCTTGGAATGGGGGGAGCTGTTTTTT
j_call: TRBJ2-2
clone_size: few
d_call: NA
v_call: TRBV5-1

cdr3_aa: CASSVAGAGSYNEQFF
cdr3_nt: TGTGCCAGCAGCGTAGCGGGAGCGGGGTCCTACAATGAGCAGTTCTTC
j_call: TRBJ2-1
clone_size: NA
d_call: TRBD2
v_call: TRBV9

cdr3_aa: CASSSQGFPPSNYGYTF
cdr3_nt: TGTGCCAGTAGTAGTCAGGGTTTCCCACCCTCTAACTATGGCTACACCTTC
j_call: TRBJ1-2
clone_size: few
d_call: NA
v_call: TRBV19

cdr3_aa: CASSWSNSPLHF
cdr3_nt: TGTGCCAGCAGCTGGAGTAATTCACCCCTCCACTTT
j_call: TRBJ1-6
clone_size: few
d_call: NA
v_call: TRBV5-6

cdr3_aa: CASSNDRVVYNEQFF
cdr3_nt: TGCGCCAGCAGCAACGACAGGGTAGTCTACAATGAGCAGTTCTTC
j_call: TRBJ2-1
clone_size: few
d_call: TRBD1
v_call: TRBV5-1

cdr3_aa: CATLLADFTDTQYF
cdr3_nt: TGTGCCACCTTACTAGCGGATTTCACAGATACGCAGTATTTT
j_call: TRBJ2-3
clone_size: NA
d_call: TRBD2
v_call: TRBV10-3

cdr3_aa: CASSLDRLADTQYF
cdr3_nt: TGTGCCAGCAGCTTAGATAGGCTAGCAGATACGCAGTATTTT
j_call: TRBJ2-3
clone_size: few
d_call: NA
v_call: TRBV11-2